This T cell receptor (beta chain) was found in a study of metastatic and nonmetastatic thyroid tumors. On the study more broadly: Repertoires of blood and of tissue (tumor or nodule) from malignant and benign thyroid patients were compared.

General observations from the study: Malignant thyroid tumors reportedly exceeded benign nodules significantly in TCR beta diversity, with the difference appearing in blood and tumor.

This clone is medium-sized in the sample. The antigen remains undetermined. Each patient came to thyroid surgery without any prior treatment (of any kind). Per the germline V gene, CDR1 is SGHRS and CDR2 is YFSETQ. V was cut by 0 bases and J by 5 bases, with 12 bases left in between. This CDR3 is built from 15 residues. Under the authors' procedure: Built for papillary thyroid cancer, a distant-metastasis classifier drew on CDR3 differences across clinicopathological groups. TCRdb re-called the PCR reads via MiXCR. The V and J calls and clone size come from TCRdb's table, not from the authors' own analysis. Altogether about 7,100 clones are present, around 37% being singletons, with the ten largest covering 37%.

The TCR originated in a female donor with papillary thyroid cancer or a benign thyroid nodule (not recorded which). Some clones in this sample may be carry-over from other donors' samples. The V call is TRBV5-1, the J call TRBJ1-5; D is ambiguous. The sample taken for sequencing was adjacent normal tissue. This chain's CDR3 is CASSLAGQDHQPQHF. Here the CDR3 DNA reads TGCGCCAGCAGCTTGGCCGGGCAGGACCATCAGCCCCAGCATTTT. The full variable domain, with the rest looked up from reference TRBV5-1 and TRBJ1-5, is KAGVTQTPRYLIKTRGQQVTLSCSPISGHRSVSWYQQTPGQGLQFLFEYFSETQRNKGNFPGRFSGRQFSNSRSEMNVSTLELGDSALYLCASSLAGQDHQPQHFGDGTRLSIL.